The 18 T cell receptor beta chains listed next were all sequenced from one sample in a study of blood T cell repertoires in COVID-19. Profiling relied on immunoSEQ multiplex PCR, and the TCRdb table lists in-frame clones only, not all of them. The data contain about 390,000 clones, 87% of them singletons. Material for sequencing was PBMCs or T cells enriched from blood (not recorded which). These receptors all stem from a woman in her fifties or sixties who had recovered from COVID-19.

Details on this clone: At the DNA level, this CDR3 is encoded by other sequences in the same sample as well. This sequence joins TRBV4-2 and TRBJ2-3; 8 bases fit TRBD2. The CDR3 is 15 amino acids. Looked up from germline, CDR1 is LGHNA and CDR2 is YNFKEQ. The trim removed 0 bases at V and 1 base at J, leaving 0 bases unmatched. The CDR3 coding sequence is TGTGCCAGCAGCCAAGAAGCGGGGGGCACAGATACGCAGTATTTT. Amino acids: CASSQEAGGTDTQYF.

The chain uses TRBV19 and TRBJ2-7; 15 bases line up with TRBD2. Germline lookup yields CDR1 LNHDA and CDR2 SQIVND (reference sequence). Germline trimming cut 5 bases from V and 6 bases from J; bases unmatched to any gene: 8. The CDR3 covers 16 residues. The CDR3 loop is CASSPPRTSGGAEQYF. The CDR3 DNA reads TGTGCCAGTAGTCCACCGAGGACTAGCGGGGGGGCCGAGCAGTACTTC.

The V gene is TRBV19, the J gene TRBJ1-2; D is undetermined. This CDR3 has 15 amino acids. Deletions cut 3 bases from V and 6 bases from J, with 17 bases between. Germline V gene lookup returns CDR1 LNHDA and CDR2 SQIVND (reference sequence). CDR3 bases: TGTGCCAGTAGTATTGCTGCGGGAAAGGGCGATGGCTACACCTTC. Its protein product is CASSIAAGKGDGYTF.

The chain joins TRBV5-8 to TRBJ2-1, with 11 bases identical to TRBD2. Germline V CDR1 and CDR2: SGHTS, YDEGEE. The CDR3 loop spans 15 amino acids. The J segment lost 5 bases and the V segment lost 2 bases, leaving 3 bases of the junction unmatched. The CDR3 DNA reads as TGTGCCAGCAGCTTCGGGACTAGCGGAAACAATGAGCAGTTCTTC. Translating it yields CASSFGTSGNNEQFF.

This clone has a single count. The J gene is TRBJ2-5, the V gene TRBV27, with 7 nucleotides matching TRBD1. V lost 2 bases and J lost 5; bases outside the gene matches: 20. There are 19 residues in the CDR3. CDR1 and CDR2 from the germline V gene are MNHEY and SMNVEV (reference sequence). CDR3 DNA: TGTGCCAGCAGTTTACACCATCCCTTGACAGGGCGCAGTACGGAGACCCAGTACTTC. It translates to CASSLHHPLTGRSTETQYF.

The CDR3 here is CASSELGQGRQPQHF. CDR3 DNA sequence: TGTGCCAGCAGCGAGCTGGGACAGGGCCGCCAGCCCCAGCATTTT. The rearrangement joins TRBV2 to TRBJ1-5; 9 positions agree with TRBD1. The CDR3 loop spans 15 amino acids. Per germline, CDR1 SNHLY and CDR2 FYNNEI. V lost 6 bases to trimming and J lost 7 bases; unmatched junction nucleotides: 10.

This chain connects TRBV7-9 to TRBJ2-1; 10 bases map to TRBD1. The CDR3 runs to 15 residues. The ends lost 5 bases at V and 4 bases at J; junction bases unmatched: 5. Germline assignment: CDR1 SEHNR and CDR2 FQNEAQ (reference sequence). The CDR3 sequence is CASSVRTGGYNEQFF. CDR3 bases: TGTGCCAGCAGCGTCCGGACAGGGGGGTACAATGAGCAGTTCTTC.

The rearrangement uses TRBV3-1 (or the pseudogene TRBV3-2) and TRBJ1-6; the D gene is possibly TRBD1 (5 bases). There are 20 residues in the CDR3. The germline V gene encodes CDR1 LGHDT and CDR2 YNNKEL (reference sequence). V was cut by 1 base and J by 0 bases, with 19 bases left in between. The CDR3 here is CASSQGPTPGQSSYNSPLHF. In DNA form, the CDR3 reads TGTGCCAGCAGCCAAGGACCAACCCCAGGGCAAAGCTCCTATAATTCACCCCTCCACTTT.

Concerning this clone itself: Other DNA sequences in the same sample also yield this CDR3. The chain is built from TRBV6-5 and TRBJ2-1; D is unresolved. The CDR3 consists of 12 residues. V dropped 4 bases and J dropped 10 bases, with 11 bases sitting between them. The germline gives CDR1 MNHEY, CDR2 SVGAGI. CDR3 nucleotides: TGTGCCAGCAGTTCCACGGGTGGGGAGCAGTTCTTC. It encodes CASSSTGGEQFF.

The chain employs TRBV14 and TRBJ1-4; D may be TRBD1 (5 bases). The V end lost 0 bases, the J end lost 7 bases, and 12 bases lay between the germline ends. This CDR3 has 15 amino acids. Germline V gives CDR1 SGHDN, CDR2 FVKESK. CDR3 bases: TGTGCCAGCAGCCAAGACGGCAGGAGGGGTGAAAAACTGTTTTTT. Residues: CASSQDGRRGEKLFF. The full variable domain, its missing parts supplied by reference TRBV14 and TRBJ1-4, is EAGVTQFPSHSVIEKGQTVTLRCDPISGHDNLYWYRRVMGKEIKFLLHFVKESKQDESGMPNNRFLAERTGGTYSTLKVQPAELEDSGVYFCASSQDGRRGEKLFFGSGTQLSVL.

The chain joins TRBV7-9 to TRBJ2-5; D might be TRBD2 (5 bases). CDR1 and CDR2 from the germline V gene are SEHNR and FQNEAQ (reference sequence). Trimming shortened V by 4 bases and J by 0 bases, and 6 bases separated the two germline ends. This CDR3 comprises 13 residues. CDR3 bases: TGTGCCAGCAGCTCCGGGAACCAAGAGACCCAGTACTTC. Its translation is CASSSGNQETQYF.

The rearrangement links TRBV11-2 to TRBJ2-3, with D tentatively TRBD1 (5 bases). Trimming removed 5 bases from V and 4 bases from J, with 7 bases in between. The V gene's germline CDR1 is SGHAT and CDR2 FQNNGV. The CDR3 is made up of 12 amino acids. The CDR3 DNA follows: TGTGCCAGCAGCCCGACAGCAGATACGCAGTATTTT. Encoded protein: CASSPTADTQYF.

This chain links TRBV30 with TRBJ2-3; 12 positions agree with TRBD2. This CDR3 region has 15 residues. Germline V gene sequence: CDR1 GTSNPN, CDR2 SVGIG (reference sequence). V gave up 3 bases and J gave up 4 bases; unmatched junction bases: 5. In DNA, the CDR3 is TGTGCCTGGAGGCCGCTAGCGGGGGGGCCAGATACGCAGTATTTT. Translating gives CAWRPLAGGPDTQYF.

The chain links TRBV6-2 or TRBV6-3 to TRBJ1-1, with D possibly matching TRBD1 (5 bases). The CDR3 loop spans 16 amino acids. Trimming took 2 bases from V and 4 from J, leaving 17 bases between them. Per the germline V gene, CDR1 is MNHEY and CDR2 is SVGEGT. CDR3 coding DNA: TGTGCCAGCAGTTACCCCTCAAAGGGGCTCGTCACTGAAGCTTTCTTT. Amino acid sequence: CASSYPSKGLVTEAFF.

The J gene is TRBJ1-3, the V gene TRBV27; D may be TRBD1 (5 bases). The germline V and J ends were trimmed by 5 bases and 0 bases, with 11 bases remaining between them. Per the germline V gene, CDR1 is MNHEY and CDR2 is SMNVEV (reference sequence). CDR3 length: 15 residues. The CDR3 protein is CASSQQAYSGNTIYF. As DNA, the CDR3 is TGTGCCAGCAGTCAACAGGCGTACTCTGGAAACACCATATATTTT.

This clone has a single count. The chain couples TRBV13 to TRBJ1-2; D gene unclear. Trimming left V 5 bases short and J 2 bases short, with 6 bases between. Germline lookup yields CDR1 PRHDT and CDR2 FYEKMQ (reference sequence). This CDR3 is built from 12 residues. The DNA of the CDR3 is TGTGCCAGCAGCGCCCAGAACTATGGCTACACCTTC. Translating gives CASSAQNYGYTF.

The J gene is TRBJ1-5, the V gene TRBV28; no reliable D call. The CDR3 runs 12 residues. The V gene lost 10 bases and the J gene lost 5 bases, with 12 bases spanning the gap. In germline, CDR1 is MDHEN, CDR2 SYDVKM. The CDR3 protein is CATGSSDQPQHF. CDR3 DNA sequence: TGTGCCACGGGAAGTTCGGATCAGCCCCAGCATTTT. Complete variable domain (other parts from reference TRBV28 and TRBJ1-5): DVKVTQSSRYLVKRTGEKVFLECVQDMDHENMFWYRQDPGLGLRLIYFSYDVKMKEKGDIPEGYSVSREKKERFSLILESASTNQTSMYLCATGSSDQPQHFGDGTRLSIL.

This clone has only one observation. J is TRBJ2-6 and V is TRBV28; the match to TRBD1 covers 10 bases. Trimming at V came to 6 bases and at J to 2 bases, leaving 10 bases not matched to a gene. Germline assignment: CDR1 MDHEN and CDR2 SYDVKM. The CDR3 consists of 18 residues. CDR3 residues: CASRLDRGREAGANVLTF. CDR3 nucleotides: TGTGCCAGCAGACTAGACAGGGGGCGAGAGGCTGGGGCCAACGTCCTGACTTTC.